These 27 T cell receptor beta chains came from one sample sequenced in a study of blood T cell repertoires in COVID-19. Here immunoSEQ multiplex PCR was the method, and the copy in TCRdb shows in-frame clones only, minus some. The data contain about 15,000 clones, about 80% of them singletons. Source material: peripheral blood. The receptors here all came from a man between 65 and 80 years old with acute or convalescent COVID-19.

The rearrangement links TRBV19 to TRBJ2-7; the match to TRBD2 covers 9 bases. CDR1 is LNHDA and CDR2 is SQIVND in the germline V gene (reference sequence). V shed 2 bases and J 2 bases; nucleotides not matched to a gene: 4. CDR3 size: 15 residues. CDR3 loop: CASSISPSGTYEQYF. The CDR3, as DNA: TGTGCCAGTAGTATATCGCCTAGCGGGACCTACGAGCAGTACTTC.

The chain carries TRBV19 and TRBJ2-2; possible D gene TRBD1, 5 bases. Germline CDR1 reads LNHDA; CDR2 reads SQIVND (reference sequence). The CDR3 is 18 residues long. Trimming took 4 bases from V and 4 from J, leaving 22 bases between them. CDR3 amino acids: CASSKGWTPRLGTGELFF. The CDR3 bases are TGTGCCAGTAGTAAAGGTTGGACACCTCGGTTAGGCACCGGGGAGCTGTTTTTT.

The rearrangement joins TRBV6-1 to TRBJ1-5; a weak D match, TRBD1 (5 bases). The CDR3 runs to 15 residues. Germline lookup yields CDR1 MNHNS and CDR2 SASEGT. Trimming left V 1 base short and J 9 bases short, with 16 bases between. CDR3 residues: CASSEEGVGGRPQHF. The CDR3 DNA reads TGTGCCAGCAGTGAAGAAGGAGTGGGGGGACGGCCCCAGCATTTT.

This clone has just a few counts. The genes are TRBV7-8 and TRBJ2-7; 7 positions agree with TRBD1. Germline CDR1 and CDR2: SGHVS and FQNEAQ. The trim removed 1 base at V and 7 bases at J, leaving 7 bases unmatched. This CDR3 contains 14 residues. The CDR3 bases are TGTGCCAGCAGCTTAGGAGGGGGCCTCTTTGAGCAGTACTTC. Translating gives CASSLGGGLFEQYF.

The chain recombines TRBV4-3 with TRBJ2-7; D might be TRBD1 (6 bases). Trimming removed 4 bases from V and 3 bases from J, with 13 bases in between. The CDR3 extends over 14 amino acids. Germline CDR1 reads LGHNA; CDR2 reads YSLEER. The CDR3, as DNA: TGCGCCAGCAGCCGAGACAGGTATAGCTACGAGCAGTACTTC. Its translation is CASSRDRYSYEQYF.

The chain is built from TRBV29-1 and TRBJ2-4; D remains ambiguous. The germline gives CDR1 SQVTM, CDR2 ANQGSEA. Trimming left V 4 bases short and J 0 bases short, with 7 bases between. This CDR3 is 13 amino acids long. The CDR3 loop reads CSVVWLAKNIQYF. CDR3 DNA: TGCAGCGTTGTATGGCTAGCCAAAAACATTCAGTACTTC.

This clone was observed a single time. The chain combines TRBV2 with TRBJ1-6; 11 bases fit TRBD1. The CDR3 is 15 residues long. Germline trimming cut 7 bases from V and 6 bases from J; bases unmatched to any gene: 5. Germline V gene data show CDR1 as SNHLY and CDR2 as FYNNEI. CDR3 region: CASKGQGVTNSPLHF. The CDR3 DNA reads TGTGCCAGCAAGGGACAGGGGGTAACTAATTCACCCCTCCACTTT.

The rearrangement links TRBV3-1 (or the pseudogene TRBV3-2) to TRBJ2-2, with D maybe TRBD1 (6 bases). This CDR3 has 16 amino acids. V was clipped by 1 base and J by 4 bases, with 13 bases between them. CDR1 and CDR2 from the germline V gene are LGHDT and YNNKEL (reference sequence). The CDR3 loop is CASSQGVGDITGELFF. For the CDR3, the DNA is TGTGCCAGCAGCCAAGGGGTAGGGGACATCACCGGGGAGCTGTTTTTT.

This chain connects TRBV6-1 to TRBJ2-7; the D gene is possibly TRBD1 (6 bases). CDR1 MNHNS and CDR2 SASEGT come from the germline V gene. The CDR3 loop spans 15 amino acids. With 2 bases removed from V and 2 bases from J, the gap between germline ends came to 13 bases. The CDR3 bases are TGTGCCAGCAGTGAAATCACAGGGTCCCCCTACGAGCAGTACTTC. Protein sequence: CASSEITGSPYEQYF.

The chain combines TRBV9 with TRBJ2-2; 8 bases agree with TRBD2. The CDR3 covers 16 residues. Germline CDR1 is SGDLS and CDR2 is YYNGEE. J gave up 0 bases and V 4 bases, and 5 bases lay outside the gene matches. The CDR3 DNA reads TGTGCCAGCAGCACTGCGGGGGGCGCGAACACCGGGGAGCTGTTTTTT. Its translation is CASSTAGGANTGELFF.

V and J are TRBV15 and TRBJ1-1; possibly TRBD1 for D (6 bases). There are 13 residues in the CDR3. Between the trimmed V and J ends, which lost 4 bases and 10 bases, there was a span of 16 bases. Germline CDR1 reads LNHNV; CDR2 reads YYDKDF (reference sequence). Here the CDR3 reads CATSTTVDRTAFF. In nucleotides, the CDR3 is TGTGCCACCAGCACAACGGTCGACAGGACAGCTTTCTTT.

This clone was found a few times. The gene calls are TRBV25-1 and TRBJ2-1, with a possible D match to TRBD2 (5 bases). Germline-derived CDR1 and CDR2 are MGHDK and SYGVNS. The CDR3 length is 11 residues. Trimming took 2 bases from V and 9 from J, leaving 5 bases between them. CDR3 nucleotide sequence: TGTGCCAGCAGTGAAGGGAGTGAGCAGTTCTTC. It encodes CASSEGSEQFF.

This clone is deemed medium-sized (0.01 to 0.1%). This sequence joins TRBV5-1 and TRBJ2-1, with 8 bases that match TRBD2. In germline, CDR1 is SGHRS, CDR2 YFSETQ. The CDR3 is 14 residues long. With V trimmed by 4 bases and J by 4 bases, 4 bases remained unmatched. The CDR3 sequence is CASSLGGEYNEQFF. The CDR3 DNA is TGCGCCAGCAGCCTCGGGGGGGAGTACAATGAGCAGTTCTTC. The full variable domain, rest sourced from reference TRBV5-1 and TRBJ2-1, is KAGVTQTPRYLIKTRGQQVTLSCSPISGHRSVSWYQQTPGQGLQFLFEYFSETQRNKGNFPGRFSGRQFSNSRSEMNVSTLELGDSALYLCASSLGGEYNEQFFGPGTRLTVL.

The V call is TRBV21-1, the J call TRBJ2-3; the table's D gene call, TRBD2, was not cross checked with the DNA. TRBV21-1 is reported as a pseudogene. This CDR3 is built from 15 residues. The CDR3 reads CASSKGVRVPDTQYF. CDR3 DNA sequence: TGTGCCAGCAGCAAAGGGGTGAGGGTACCAGATACGCAGTATTTT.

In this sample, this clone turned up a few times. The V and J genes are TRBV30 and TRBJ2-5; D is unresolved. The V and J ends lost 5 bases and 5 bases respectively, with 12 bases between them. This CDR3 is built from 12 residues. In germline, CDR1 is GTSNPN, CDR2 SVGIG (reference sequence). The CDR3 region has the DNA TGTGCCTGGGGTTTAAGCTTCGAGACCCAGTACTTC. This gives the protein CAWGLSFETQYF.

CDR3 nucleotides: TGTGCCAGCAGCCCCCGGGACAGCAACTACAATGAGCAGTTCTTC. It encodes CASSPRDSNYNEQFF. The chain recombines TRBV3-1 (or the pseudogene TRBV3-2) with TRBJ2-1; the match to TRBD1 covers 7 bases. CDR1 and CDR2 (germline): LGHDT, YNNKEL (reference sequence). This CDR3 comprises 15 residues. After removal of 4 bases from V and 3 bases from J, the junction contained 6 bases not matched to a gene.

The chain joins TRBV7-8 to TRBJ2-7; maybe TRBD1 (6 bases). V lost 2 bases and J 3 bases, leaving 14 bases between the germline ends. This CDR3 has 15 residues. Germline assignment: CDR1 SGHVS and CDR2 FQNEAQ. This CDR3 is CASSLYRQVRYEQYF. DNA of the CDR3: TGTGCCAGCAGCTTATACCGACAGGTCCGCTACGAGCAGTACTTC.

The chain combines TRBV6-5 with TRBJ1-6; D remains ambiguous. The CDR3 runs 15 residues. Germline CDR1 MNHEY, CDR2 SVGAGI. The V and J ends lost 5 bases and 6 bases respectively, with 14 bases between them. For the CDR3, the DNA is TGTGCCAGCAGTAATGGACGGAGGATTAATTCACCCCTCCACTTT. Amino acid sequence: CASSNGRRINSPLHF.

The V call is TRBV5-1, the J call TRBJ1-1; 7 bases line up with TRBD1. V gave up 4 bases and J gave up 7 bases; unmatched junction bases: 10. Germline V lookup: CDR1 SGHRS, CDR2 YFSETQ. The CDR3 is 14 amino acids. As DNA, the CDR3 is TGCGCCAGCAGCCATTCCGGGACAGACAATGAAGCTTTCTTT. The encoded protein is CASSHSGTDNEAFF.

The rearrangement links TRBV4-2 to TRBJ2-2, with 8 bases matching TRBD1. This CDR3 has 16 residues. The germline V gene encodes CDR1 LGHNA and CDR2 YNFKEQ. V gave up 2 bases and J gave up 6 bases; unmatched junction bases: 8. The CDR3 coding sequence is TGTGCCAGCAGCCAACCAACCGGGACAGGCCCCGGGGAGCTGTTTTTT. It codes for CASSQPTGTGPGELFF.

CDR3: CASSPSSGGPGDTQYF. The CDR3 nucleotides are TGTGCCAGCAGCCCATCTAGCGGGGGGCCGGGGGATACGCAGTATTTT. The rearrangement joins TRBV7-2 to TRBJ2-3; 11 bases fit TRBD2. Per germline, CDR1 SGHTA and CDR2 FQGNSA. V shed 5 bases, J shed 6 bases, and the junction held 10 bases outside the gene matches. CDR3 size: 16 residues.

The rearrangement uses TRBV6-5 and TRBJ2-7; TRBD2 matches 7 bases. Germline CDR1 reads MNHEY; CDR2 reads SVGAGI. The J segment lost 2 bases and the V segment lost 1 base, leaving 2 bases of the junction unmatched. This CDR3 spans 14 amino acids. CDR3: CASSYYGRTYEQYF. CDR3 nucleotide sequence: TGTGCCAGCAGTTACTACGGGAGGACCTACGAGCAGTACTTC.

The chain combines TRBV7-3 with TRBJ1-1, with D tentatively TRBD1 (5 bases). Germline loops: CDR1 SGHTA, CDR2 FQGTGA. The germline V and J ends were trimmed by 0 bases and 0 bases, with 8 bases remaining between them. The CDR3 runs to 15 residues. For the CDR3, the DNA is TGTGCCAGCAGCTTAACTACAGGCTTGAACACTGAAGCTTTCTTT. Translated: CASSLTTGLNTEAFF.

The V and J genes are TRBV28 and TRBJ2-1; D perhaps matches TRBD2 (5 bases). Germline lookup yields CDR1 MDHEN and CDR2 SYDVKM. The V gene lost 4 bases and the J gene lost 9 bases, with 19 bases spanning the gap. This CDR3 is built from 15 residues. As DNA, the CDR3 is TGTGCCAGCAGTTCAATCGTAGTGAGGGTTAGTGAGCAGTTCTTC. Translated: CASSSIVVRVSEQFF.

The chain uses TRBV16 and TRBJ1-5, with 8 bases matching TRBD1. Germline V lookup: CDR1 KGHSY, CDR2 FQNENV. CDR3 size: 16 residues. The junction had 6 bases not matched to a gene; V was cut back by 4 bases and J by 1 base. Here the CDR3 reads CASSPIQGGSNQPQHF. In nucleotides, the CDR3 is TGTGCCAGCAGCCCGATACAGGGGGGAAGCAATCAGCCCCAGCATTTT.

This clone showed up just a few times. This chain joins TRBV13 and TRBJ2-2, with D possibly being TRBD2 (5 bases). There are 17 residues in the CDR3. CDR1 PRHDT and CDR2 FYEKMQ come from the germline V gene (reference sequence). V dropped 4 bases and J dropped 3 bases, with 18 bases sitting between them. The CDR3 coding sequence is TGTGCCAGCAGCTCCACCACCCCAACACTAGACACCGGGGAGCTGTTTTTT. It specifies CASSSTTPTLDTGELFF.

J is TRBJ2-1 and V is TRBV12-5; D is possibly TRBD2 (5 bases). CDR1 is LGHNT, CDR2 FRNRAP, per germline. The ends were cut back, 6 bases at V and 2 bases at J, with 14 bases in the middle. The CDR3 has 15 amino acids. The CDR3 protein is CASGTGLATYNEQFF. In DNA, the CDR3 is TGTGCTAGTGGCACGGGTCTAGCTACCTACAATGAGCAGTTCTTC.